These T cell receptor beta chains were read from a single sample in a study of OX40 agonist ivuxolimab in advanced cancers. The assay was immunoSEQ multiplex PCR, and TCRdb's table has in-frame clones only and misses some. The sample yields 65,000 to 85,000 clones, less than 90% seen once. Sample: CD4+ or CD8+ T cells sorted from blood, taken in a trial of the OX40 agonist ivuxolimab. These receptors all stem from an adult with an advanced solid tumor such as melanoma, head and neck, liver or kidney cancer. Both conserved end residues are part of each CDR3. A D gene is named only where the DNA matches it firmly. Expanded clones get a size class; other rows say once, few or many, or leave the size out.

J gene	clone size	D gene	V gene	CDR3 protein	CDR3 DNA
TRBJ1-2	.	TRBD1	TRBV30	CAWGDSRYGYTF	TGTGCCTGGGGGGACAGCCGCTATGGCTACACCTTC
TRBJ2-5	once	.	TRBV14	CASSQGRQETQYF	TGTGCCAGCAGCCAAGGGCGGCAAGAGACCCAGTACTTC
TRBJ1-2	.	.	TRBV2	CASSVSRLTNYGYTF	TGTGCCAGCAGTGTCTCCAGGCTGACTAACTATGGCTACACCTTC
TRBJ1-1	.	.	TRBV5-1	CASSFGGSDTEAFF	TGCGCCAGCAGCTTTGGCGGATCGGACACTGAAGCTTTCTTT
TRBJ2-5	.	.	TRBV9	CASSVDPSGETQYF	TGTGCCAGCAGCGTAGACCCCTCGGGGGAGACCCAGTACTTC
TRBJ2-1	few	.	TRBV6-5	CASRRLLNEQFF	TGTGCCAGCAGGAGACTCCTAAATGAGCAGTTCTTC
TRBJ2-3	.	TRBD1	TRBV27	CASRRRPGQVLTDTQYF	TGTGCCAGCAGACGCCGGCCCGGACAGGTGCTCACAGATACGCAGTATTTT
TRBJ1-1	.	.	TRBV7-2	CASSLAFNTEAFF	TGTGCCAGCAGCTTAGCCTTTAACACTGAAGCTTTCTTT
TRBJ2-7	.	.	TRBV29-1	CSVEGGRYEQYF	TGCAGCGTTGAAGGGGGCAGGTACGAGCAGTACTTC
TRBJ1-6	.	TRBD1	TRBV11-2	CASSPTGQGNSPLHF	TGTGCCAGCAGCCCGACGGGACAGGGAAATTCACCCCTCCACTTT
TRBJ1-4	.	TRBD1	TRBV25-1	CASSESGRGGTNEKLFF	TGTGCCAGCAGTGAAAGCGGCAGGGGGGGGACTAATGAAAAACTGTTTTTT
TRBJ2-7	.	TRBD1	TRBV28	CASSKAGTGTDEQYF	TGTGCCAGCAGCAAGGCCGGGACAGGGACAGACGAGCAGTACTTC
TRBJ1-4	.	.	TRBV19	CASSIGRGSNEKLFF	TGTGCCAGTAGTATAGGGAGGGGGTCTAATGAAAAACTGTTTTTT
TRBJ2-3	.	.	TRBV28	CATVGGGVDTQYF	TGTGCAACAGTAGGGGGGGGAGTAGATACGCAGTATTTT
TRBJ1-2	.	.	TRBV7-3	CASSLSGVERYGYTF	TGTGCCAGCAGCCTCAGCGGGGTAGAAAGATATGGCTACACCTTC
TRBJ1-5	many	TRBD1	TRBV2	CASQTGSGNQPQHF	TGTGCCAGCCAGACAGGGTCGGGCAATCAGCCCCAGCATTTT
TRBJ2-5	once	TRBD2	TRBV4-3	CASSQGLAGAPETQYF	TGCGCCAGCAGCCAAGGACTAGCGGGAGCACCAGAGACCCAGTACTTC
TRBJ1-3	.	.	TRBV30	CAWGSGLSLGNTIYF	TGTGCCTGGGGCAGTGGCCTCTCGTTAGGAAACACCATATATTTT
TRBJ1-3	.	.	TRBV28	CASRGRGSSGNTIYF	TGTGCCAGCAGAGGGCGGGGGAGCTCTGGAAACACCATATATTTT
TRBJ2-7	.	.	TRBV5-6	CASSWQGTNEQYF	TGTGCCAGCAGTTGGCAGGGTACCAACGAGCAGTACTTC
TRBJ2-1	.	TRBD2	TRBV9	CASSPGLAGGGYNEQFF	TGTGCCAGCAGCCCGGGACTAGCGGGAGGAGGCTACAATGAGCAGTTCTTC
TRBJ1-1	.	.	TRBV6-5	CASSYSPDRGTEAFF	TGTGCCAGCAGTTACTCGCCAGACCGGGGCACTGAAGCTTTCTTT
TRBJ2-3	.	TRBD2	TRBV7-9	CASSPPGGVAQYF	TGTGCCAGCAGCCCCCCGGGAGGGGTAGCGCAGTATTTT
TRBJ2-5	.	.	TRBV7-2	CASSLQGWETQYF	TGTGCCAGCAGCTTGCAGGGTTGGGAGACCCAGTACTTC
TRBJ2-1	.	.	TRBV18	CASSTRVHNEQFF	TGTGCCAGCTCTACCAGGGTACACAATGAGCAGTTCTTC
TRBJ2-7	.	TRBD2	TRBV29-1	CSVEFLAGGTYEQYF	TGCAGCGTTGAATTCCTAGCGGGAGGAACCTACGAGCAGTACTTC
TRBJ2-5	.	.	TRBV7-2	CASSFGGETQYF	TGTGCCAGCAGTTTCGGGGGCGAGACCCAGTACTTC
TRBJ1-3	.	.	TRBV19	CASRPPSSGNTIYF	TGTGCCAGTAGACCTCCCAGCTCTGGAAACACCATATATTTT
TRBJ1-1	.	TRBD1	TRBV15	CATLQPGQGNTEAFF	TGTGCCACCCTCCAACCGGGACAGGGGAACACTGAAGCTTTCTTT
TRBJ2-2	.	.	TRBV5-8	CASRTLSGLNTGELFF	TGTGCCAGCAGGACATTGTCCGGCTTGAACACCGGGGAGCTGTTTTTT
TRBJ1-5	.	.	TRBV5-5	CASSLALDSNQPQHF	TGTGCCAGCAGCTTGGCCCTAGATAGCAATCAGCCCCAGCATTTT
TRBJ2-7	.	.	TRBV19	CASSIDGTGTYEQYF	TGTGCCAGTAGTATAGATGGTACAGGAACCTACGAGCAGTACTTC
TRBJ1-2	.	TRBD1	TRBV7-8	CASSLGTGGDYGYTF	TGTGCCAGCAGCTTAGGTACAGGGGGCGACTATGGCTACACCTTC
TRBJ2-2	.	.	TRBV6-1	CASSELSSGELFF	TGTGCCAGCAGTGAATTGAGTTCCGGGGAGCTGTTTTTT
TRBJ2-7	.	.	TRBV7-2	CASSPWGYEQYF	TGTGCCAGCAGCCCTTGGGGGTACGAGCAGTACTTC
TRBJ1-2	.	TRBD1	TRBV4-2	CASSQEGGTGENHGYTF	TGTGCCAGCAGCCAAGAGGGGGGGACAGGTGAAAACCATGGCTACACCTTC
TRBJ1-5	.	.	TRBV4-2	CASSQELLTAQPQHF	TGTGCCAGCAGCCAAGAACTTCTAACGGCTCAGCCCCAGCATTTT
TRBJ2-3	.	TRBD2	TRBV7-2	CASSLGLAGGTSTDTQYF	TGTGCCAGCAGCTTAGGGCTAGCGGGAGGGACTAGCACAGATACGCAGTATTTT
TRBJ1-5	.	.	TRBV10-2	CASSDRTEDQPQHF	TGCGCCAGCAGTGACCGGACCGAGGATCAGCCCCAGCATTTT
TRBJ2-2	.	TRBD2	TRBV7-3	CASSLSGRGAGTGELFF	TGTGCCAGCAGCTTGAGCGGGAGAGGGGCTGGCACCGGGGAGCTGTTTTTT
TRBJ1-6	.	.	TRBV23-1	CASSRSNRDLIRQNNSPLHF	TGCGCCAGCAGTCGGTCGAACAGGGACCTGATCCGCCAAAATAATTCACCCCTCCACTTT
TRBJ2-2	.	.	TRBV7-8	CASSHGGAGELFF	TGTGCCAGCAGCCACGGGGGTGCCGGGGAGCTGTTTTTT